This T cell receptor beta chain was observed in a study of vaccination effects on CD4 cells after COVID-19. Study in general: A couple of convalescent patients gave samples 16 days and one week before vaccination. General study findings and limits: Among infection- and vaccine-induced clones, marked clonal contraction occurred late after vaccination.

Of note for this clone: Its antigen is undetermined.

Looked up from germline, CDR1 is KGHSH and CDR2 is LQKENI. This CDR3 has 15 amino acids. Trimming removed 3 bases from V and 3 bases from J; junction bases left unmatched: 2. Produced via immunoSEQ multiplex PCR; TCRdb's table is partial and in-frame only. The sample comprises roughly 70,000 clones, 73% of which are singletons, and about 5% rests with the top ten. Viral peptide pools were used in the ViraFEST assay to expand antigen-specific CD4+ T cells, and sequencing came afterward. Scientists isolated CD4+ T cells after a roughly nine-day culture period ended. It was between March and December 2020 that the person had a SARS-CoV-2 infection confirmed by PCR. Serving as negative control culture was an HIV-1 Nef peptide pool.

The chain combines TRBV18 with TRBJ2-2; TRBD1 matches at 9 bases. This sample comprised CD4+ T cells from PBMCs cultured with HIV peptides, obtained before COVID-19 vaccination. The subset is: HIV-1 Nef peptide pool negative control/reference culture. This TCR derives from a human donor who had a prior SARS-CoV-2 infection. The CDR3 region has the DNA TGTGCCAGCTCACCTGGGACAGGGTACACCGGGGAGCTGTTTTTT. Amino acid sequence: CASSPGTGYTGELFF.